The 9 T cell receptor beta chains given below trace back to one sample, sequenced in a study of identifying expanded T cells in peripheral blood. Here immunoSEQ multiplex PCR was the method, and the copy in TCRdb shows in-frame clones only, minus some. The sample carries about 100,000 clones, 85% to 90% recorded once. The sequenced material came from blood. These receptors were collected from a person aged 18 to 70 in good health.

The chain couples TRBV6-4 to TRBJ1-2; D perhaps matches TRBD1 (6 bases). Germline V lookup: CDR1 MRHNA, CDR2 SNTAGT. V gave up 2 bases and J gave up 8 bases, with 12 bases separating them. This CDR3 region has 13 residues. The CDR3 sequence is CASSDGQIRGYTF. CDR3 DNA sequence: TGTGCCAGCAGTGACGGACAGATCCGAGGCTACACCTTC.

CDR3 DNA sequence: TGCGCCAGCAGCCAAGATAGCCAGGGGGGGCCTGAAGCTTTCTTT. Translating gives CASSQDSQGGPEAFF. The chain joins TRBV4-3 to TRBJ1-1; 7 bases agree with TRBD1. V shed 0 bases, J shed 6 bases, and the junction held 7 bases outside the gene matches. The CDR3 runs to 15 residues. Germline V gene data show CDR1 as LGHNA and CDR2 as YSLEER.

This clone was counted a single time. The chain is built from TRBV27 and TRBJ1-5; no clear D. The CDR3 extends over 17 amino acids. The germline gives CDR1 MNHEY, CDR2 SMNVEV (reference sequence). V dropped 2 bases and J dropped 1 base, with 15 bases sitting between them. CDR3 sequence: CASSLHLDSLSNQPQHF. The DNA for the CDR3 is TGTGCCAGCAGTTTACACCTCGATAGCCTAAGCAATCAGCCCCAGCATTTT.

This chain connects TRBV29-1 to TRBJ1-1; 7 bases fit TRBD1. Per the germline V gene, CDR1 is SQVTM and CDR2 is ANQGSEA. Trimming cost V 4 bases and J 1 base; bases outside gene matches: 9. The CDR3 has 15 residues. The CDR3 spells CSVVFRGNWNTEAFF. CDR3 coding DNA: TGCAGCGTTGTCTTCAGGGGGAATTGGAACACTGAAGCTTTCTTT.

This chain joins TRBV7-7 and TRBJ1-1, with D tentatively TRBD1 (5 bases). CDR3 length equals 15 residues. Germline V CDR1 and CDR2: SSHAT, FNYEAQ (reference sequence). V was shortened by 5 bases and J by 1 base, with 14 bases between the two germline ends. CDR3 region: CASSPIGTPNTEAFF. CDR3 nucleotides: TGTGCCAGCAGCCCAATCGGGACGCCGAACACTGAAGCTTTCTTT. Supplemented by reference TRBV7-7 and TRBJ1-1, the full variable domain reads GAGVSQSPRYKVTKRGQDVTLRCDPISSHATLYWYQQALGQGPEFLTYFNYEAQPDKSGLPSDRFSAERPEGSISTLTIQRTEQRDSAMYRCASSPIGTPNTEAFFGQGTRLTVV.

This sequence joins TRBV2 and TRBJ2-5, with 8 bases identical to TRBD2. The length of the CDR3 is 13 residues. With 10 bases clipped from V and 2 bases from J, the junction kept 6 bases outside the gene matches. Germline V gives CDR1 SNHLY, CDR2 FYNNEI. The DNA of the CDR3 is TGTGCCACCTCGCGGGGGGTTCAAGAGACCCAGTACTTC. Protein sequence: CATSRGVQETQYF.

The J gene is TRBJ1-1, the V gene TRBV13; a weak D match, TRBD1 (5 bases). Germline loops: CDR1 PRHDT, CDR2 FYEKMQ (reference sequence). This CDR3 comprises 14 residues. V lost 7 bases and J lost 0, with 12 bases in between. CDR3 coding DNA: TGTGCCAGCAAACCGGGACCGGTGAACACTGAAGCTTTCTTT. It codes for CASKPGPVNTEAFF.

This clone appeared a single time. This sequence joins TRBV7-2 and TRBJ1-5, with a possible D match to TRBD1 (6 bases). The CDR3 covers 15 residues. V was pared by 3 bases and J by 5 bases, with 14 bases between. Germline V gene data show CDR1 as SGHTA and CDR2 as FQGNSA. The CDR3 DNA reads TGTGCCAGCAGCTTCCAGGGGCTAGGGGATCAGCCCCAGCATTTT. Its protein is CASSFQGLGDQPQHF.

The chain combines TRBV9 with TRBJ2-3, with 8 bases lining up with TRBD2. Germline trimming cut 0 bases from V and 6 bases from J; bases unmatched to any gene: 6. The CDR3 has 15 residues. Germline V lookup: CDR1 SGDLS, CDR2 YYNGEE. The CDR3 region has the DNA TGTGCCAGCAGCGTAGTAGGCGGGGGGTGGGATACGCAGTATTTT. The encoded protein is CASSVVGGGWDTQYF. Full variable domain (outside the CDR3, taken from reference TRBV9 and TRBJ2-3): DSGVTQTPKHLITATGQRVTLRCSPRSGDLSVYWYQQSLDQGLQFLIQYYNGEERAKGNILERFSAQQFPDLHSELNLSSLELGDSALYFCASSVVGGGWDTQYFGPGTRLTVL.